This TCR beta chain was recovered during a study of tumor-infiltrating lymphocytes in primary liver carcinoma (dated by TCRdb to the late 2010s). Background on the whole study: Between late 2015 and March 2016, roughly five patients in China with histopathologically diagnosed primary liver carcinoma had surgical resection. Hepatocellular carcinoma (four) or combined HCC and intrahepatic cholangiocarcinoma (one) was present in the five patients, who were three men and two women aged 30 to 69 years. A total of about 35 specimens from 5 patients, comprising around 25 tumor regions, 5 adjacent noncancerous liver tissues and 5 peripheral blood samples, were covered by TCRbeta repertoire sequencing. Each sample produced roughly 3.5 to 8 million productive TCRbeta reads, and read depth showed no significant difference between tissue types. Tumors of the five patients were stage T1-T3 N0M0 with maximum diameters of roughly 4.2 to 11 cm. Technical replicate repertoires showed high reproducibility, with mean shared-clone rates around 0.9 and correlation coefficients above 0.95. Across five regions of each liver tumor, along with adjacent normal tissue and blood, the study brought together TCRbeta repertoire sequencing, expression microarrays and whole-exome sequencing. Broad study findings and their caveats: Consistent with antigen-driven expansion, pairs of tumor regions showed higher repertoire overlap (mean roughly 36%) than either tumor-adjacent pairs (roughly 17%) or tumor-blood pairs (roughly 15%). Compared with blood, tumors had a significantly larger share of the repertoire taken up by the top 250 clones (p = 0.039). Because only the TCR beta chain was sequenced and unpaired alpha chains were not captured, true repertoire diversity is likely underestimated. With just 4 to 6 patients in the study, the authors point out that the findings should be validated in a larger study. Comparison of CD4+ and CD8+ T cell repertoires was precluded by the use of bulk unsorted samples.

V ends up 5 bases short and J 4 bases short, with an unmatched junction base count of 4. CDR1 and CDR2 (MNHEY, SVGAGI) derive from the germline V gene. The CDR3 runs 13 amino acids, cysteine and phenylalanine included. The retained sequence is limited to the CDR3, 39 bases, with the frame set at the first base. A constant-region primer and ProtoScript II reverse transcriptase were used to reverse-transcribe TCRbeta-specific cDNA from approximately 550 ng total RNA. Three nested multiplex PCR rounds, following a slightly modified ARM-PCR procedure, were used to build the TCRbeta libraries. Each of the first two PCR rounds ran for approximately 10 cycles using multiplex TRBV1-TRBV30 forward primers together with a Cbeta reverse primer. Sample barcodes and Illumina adapters were attached in a final 25-cycle PCR using Deep VentR polymerase. Amplicons of 200-500 bp were gel-purified with a QIAquick gel extraction kit before sequencing. TCRbeta amplicons were sequenced on an Illumina HiSeq 2500 with 250-bp paired-end reads. The source study handled its data this way. Trimmomatic v0.33 was used to quality-trim the reads, and FLASH v1.2.11 was used to merge paired reads so that full CDR3 sequences could be recovered. MiGEC v1.2.1b assigned V, D and J germline segments to the rearranged TCRbeta sequences. Clonotype statistics, along with Shannon-Wiener diversity indices, were calculated using VDJtools v1.0.0. Except for diversity analysis, only the 250 most abundant clonotypes of each sample were used in subsequent analyses to reduce sampling bias. TCRdb ran its own pipeline on the public reads, namely fastp trimming at Q25 and MiXCR clone calling, and kept in-frame beta chains. Rows merge per CDR3 protein into single entries with the most common DNA and genes. It is TCRdb's table, rather than the study itself, that gives the V and J calls and clone size. Across this sample there are 310,000 or so distinct CDR3 sequences, with around three fifths seen only once. 15% to 20% of the sample rests with the top ten.

This clonotype was counted at least ten times. No cognate antigen has been identified for it. Base qualities are missing; no much larger clone stands one base away. Blood RNA was extracted from unsorted whole blood using TRIzol reagent, and germline DNA was obtained with the DNeasy Blood & Tissue kit. Chronic HBV infection was present in the patients, and the patients were treatment-naive at sampling. Before surgery, about 3.9 milliliters of peripheral blood were drawn into K2EDTA tubes. Sequenced sample: peripheral blood. The receptor comes from a woman aged 25 to 45 with primary liver carcinoma and hepatitis B virus infection. The sequence is built from TRBV6-5 and TRBJ1-2; 7 nucleotides in the junction match TRBD1. The CDR3 here reads CASSRQGAYGYTF. The DNA reads TGTGCCAGCAGTCGACAGGGCGCCTATGGCTACACCTTC.